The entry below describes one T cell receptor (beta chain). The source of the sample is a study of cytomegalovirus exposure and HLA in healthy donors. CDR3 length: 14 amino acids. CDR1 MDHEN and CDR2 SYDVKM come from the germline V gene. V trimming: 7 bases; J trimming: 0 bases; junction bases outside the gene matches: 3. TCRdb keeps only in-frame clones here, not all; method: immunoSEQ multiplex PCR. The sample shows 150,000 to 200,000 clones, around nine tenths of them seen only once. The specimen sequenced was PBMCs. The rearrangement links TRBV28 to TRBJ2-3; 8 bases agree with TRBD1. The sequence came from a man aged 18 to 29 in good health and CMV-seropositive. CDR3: CASTPGGSTDTQYF. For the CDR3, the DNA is TGTGCCAGCACCCCAGGGGGCAGCACAGATACGCAGTATTTT. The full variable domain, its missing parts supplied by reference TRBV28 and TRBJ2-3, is DVKVTQSSRYLVKRTGEKVFLECVQDMDHENMFWYRQDPGLGLRLIYFSYDVKMKEKGDIPEGYSVSREKKERFSLILESASTNQTSMYLCASTPGGSTDTQYFGPGTRLTVL.